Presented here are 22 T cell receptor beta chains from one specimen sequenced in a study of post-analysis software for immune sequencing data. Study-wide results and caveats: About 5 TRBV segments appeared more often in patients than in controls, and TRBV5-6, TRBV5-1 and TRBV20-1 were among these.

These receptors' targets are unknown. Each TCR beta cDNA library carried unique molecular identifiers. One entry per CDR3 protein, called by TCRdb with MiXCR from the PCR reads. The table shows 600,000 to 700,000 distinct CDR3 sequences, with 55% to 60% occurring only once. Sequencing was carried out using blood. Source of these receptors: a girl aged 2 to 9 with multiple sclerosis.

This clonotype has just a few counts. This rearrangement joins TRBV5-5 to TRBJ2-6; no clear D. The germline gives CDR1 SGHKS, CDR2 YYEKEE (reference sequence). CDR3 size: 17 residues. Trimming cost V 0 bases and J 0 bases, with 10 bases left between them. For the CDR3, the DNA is TGTGCCAGCAGCTTGGGCCTTCAGGACTCTGGGGCCAACGTCCTGACTTTC. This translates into CASSLGLQDSGANVLTF.

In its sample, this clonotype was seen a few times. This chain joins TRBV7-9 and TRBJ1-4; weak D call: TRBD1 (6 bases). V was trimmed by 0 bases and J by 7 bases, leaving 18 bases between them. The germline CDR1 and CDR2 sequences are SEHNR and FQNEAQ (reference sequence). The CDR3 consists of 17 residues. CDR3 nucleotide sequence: TGTGCCAGCAGCTTAGCCACTTCGACAGGCCGCTTTGAAAAACTGTTTTTT. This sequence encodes CASSLATSTGRFEKLFF. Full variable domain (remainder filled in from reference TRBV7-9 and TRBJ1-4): DTGVSQNPRHKITKRGQNVTFRCDPISEHNRLYWYRQTLGQGPEFLTYFQNEAQLEKSRLLSDRFSAERPKGSFSTLEIQRTEQGDSAMYLCASSLATSTGRFEKLFFGSGTQLSVL.

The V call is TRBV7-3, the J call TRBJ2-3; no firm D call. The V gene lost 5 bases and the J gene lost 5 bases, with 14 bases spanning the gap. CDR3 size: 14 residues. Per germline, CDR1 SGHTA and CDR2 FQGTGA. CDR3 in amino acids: CASSPGPRGDTQYF. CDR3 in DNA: TGTGCCAGCAGCCCAGGCCCTCGCGGAGATACGCAGTATTTT.

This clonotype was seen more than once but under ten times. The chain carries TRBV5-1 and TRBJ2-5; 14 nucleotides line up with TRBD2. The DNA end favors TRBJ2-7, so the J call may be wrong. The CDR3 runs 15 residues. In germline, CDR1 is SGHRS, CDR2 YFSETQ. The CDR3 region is CASSPGLAGAHEQYF. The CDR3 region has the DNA TGCGCCAGCAGCCCGGGACTAGCGGGAGCCCACGAGCAGTACTTC.

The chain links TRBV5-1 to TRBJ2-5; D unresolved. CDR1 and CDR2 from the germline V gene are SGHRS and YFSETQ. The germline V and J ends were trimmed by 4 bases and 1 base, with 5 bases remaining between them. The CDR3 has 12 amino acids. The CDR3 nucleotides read TGCGCCAGCAGCGGATTCCAAGAGACCCAGTACTTC. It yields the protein CASSGFQETQYF.

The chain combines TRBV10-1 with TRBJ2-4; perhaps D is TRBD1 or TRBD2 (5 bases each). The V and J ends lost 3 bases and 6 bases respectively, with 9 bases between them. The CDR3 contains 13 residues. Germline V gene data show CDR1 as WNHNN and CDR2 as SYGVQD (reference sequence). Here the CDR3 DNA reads TGCGCCAGCAGTGAAGGTGGGGGAAACATTCAGTACTTC. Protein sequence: CASSEGGGNIQYF.

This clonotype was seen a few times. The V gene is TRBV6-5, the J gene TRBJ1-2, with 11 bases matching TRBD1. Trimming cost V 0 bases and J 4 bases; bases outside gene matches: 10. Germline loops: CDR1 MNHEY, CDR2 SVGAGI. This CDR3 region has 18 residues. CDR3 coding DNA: TGTGCCAGCAGTTACTCCGGGACAGGGGGAATCGCATCCTATGGCTACACCTTC. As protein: CASSYSGTGGIASYGYTF.

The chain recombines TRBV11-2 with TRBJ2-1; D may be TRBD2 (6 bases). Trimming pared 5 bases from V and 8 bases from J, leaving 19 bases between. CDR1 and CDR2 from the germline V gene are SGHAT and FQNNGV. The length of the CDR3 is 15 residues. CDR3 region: CASSPTGVAGHEQFF. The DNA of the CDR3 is TGTGCCAGCAGCCCCACGGGGGTTGCGGGCCATGAGCAGTTCTTC.

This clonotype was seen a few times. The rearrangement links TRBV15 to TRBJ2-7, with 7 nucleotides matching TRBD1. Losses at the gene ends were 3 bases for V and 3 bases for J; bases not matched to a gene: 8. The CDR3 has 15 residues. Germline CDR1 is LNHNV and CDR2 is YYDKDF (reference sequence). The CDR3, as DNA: TGTGCCACCAGCAGTGCCGCCGGGACAGTCTACGAGCAGTACTTC. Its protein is CATSSAAGTVYEQYF.

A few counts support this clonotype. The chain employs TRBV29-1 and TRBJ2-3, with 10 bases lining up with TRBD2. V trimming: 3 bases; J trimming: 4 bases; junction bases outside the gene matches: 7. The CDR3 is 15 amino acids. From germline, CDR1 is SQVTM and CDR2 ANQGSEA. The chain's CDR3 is CSVDSGRSKADTQYF. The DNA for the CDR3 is TGCAGCGTTGATAGCGGGAGGTCTAAGGCAGATACGCAGTATTTT.

The CDR3 DNA sequence: TGTGCCAGCAGTTACCTTCGCCAGCGGGGCTACGAGCAGTACTTC. It translates to CASSYLRQRGYEQYF. The J gene is TRBJ2-7, the V gene TRBV6-2 or TRBV6-3; 7 bases align to TRBD2. Germline V CDR1 and CDR2: MNHEY, SVGEGT. V lost 2 bases to trimming and J lost 3 bases; unmatched junction nucleotides: 7. The CDR3 is 15 residues long.

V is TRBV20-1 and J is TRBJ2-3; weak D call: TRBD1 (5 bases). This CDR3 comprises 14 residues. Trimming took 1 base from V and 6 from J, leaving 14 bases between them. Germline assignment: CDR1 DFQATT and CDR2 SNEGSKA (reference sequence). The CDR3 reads CSARVGLGMDTQYF. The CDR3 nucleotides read TGCAGTGCTAGAGTGGGGCTAGGAATGGATACGCAGTATTTT.

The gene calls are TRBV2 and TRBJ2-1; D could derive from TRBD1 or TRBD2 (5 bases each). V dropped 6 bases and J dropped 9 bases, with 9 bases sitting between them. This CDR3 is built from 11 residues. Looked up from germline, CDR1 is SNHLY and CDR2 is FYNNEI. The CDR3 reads CASRFGTEQFF. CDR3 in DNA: TGTGCCAGCAGATTCGGGACTGAGCAGTTCTTC. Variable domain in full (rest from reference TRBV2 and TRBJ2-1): EPEVTQTPSHQVTQMGQEVILRCVPISNHLYFYWYRQILGQKVEFLVSFYNNEISEKSEIFDDQFSVERPDGSNFTLKIRSTKLEDSAMYFCASRFGTEQFFGPGTRLTVL.

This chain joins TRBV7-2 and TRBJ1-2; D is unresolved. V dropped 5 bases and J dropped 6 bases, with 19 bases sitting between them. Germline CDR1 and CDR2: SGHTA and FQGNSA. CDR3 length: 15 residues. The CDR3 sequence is CASSSLPDLRHGYTF. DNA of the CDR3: TGTGCCAGCAGCAGCCTGCCCGATCTGAGGCATGGCTACACCTTC.

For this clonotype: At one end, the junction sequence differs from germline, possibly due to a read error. CDR3 sequence reads: CASRLGLAGVSSGGELFF. The CDR3 DNA reads as TGCGCCAGCAGGTTGGGACTAGCGGGAGTATCTTCAGGCGGGGAGCTGTTTTTT. The rearrangement links TRBV5-1 to TRBJ2-2; 14 positions match TRBD2. The CDR3 sequence is 18 residues long. CDR1 is SGHRS and CDR2 is YFSETQ in the germline V gene.

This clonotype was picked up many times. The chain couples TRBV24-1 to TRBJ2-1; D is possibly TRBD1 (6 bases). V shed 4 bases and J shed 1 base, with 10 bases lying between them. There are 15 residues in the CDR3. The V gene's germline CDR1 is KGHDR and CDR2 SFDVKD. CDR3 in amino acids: CATSDAQGSYNEQFF. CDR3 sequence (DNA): TGTGCCACCAGTGACGCCCAGGGGTCCTACAATGAGCAGTTCTTC.

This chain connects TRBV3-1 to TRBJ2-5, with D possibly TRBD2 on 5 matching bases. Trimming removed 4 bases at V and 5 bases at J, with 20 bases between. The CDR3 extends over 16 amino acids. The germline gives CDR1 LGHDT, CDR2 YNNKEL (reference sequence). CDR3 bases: TGTGCCAGCAGCCCGGGGAAGTTCGGGCTGGCGGAGACCCAGTACTTC. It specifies CASSPGKFGLAETQYF.

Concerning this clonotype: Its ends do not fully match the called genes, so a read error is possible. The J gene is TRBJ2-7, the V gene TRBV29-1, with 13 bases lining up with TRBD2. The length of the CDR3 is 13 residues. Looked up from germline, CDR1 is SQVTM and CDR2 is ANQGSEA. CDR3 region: CSSTSGGAYEQYF. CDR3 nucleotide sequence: TGCAGTTCAACTAGCGGGGGGGCCTATGAGCAGTACTTC.

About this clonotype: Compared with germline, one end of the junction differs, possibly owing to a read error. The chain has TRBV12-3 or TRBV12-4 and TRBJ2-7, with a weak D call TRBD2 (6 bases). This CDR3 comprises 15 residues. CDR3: CAGSLGSGVFYEQYF. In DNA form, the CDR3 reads TGTGCCGGCAGTTTAGGTTCGGGGGTATTCTACGAGCAGTACTTC.

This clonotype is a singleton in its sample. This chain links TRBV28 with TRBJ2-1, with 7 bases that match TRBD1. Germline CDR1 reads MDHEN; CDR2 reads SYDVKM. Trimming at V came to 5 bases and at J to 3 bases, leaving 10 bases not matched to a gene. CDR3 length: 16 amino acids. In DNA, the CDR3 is TGTGCCAGCAGTCCCTCCTCGGGACAGAACTACAATGAGCAGTTCTTC. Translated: CASSPSSGQNYNEQFF.

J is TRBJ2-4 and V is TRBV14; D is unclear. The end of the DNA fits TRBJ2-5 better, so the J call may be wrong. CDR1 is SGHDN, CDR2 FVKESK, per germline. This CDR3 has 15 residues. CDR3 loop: CASSQEDLYGETQYF. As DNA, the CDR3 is TGTGCCAGCAGCCAAGAGGACCTATACGGGGAGACCCAGTACTTC.

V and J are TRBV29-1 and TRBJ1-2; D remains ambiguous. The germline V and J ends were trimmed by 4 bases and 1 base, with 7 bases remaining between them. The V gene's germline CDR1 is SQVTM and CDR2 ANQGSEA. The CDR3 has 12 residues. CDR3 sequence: CSVVSNNYGYTF. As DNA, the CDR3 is TGCAGCGTTGTTTCAAATAACTATGGCTACACCTTC.